Here is one T cell receptor beta chain with its context. The source of the sample is a study of blood T cell repertoires in COVID-19. TCRdb's table, derived via immunoSEQ multiplex PCR, lists solely in-frame clones and lacks some. The sample contains 300,000 to 400,000 clones, more than 75% of which appear only once. CDR3 length: 14 amino acids. The germline CDR1 and CDR2 sequences are LNHDA and SQIVND (reference sequence). V lost 1 base to trimming and J lost 0 bases, with 6 bases between them. The TCR originated in a woman between 25 and 40 years old with acute COVID-19. The sample comprised PBMCs or T cells enriched from blood (not recorded which). The chain uses TRBV19 and TRBJ1-1; D ambiguous. CDR3 sequence reads: CASSIARLNTEAFF. The DNA for the CDR3 is TGTGCCAGTAGTATAGCCAGGCTGAACACTGAAGCTTTCTTT.